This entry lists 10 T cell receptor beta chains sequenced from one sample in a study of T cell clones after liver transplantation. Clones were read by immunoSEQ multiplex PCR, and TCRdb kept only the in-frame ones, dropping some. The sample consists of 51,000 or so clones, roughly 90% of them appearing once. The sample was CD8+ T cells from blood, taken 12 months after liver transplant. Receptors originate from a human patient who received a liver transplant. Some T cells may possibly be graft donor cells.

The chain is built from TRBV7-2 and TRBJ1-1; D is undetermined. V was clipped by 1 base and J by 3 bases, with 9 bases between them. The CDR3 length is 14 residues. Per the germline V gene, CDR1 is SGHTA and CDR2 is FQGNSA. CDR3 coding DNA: TGTGCCAGCAGCTTAGTCGCCCGGGACACTGAAGCTTTCTTT. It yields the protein CASSLVARDTEAFF.

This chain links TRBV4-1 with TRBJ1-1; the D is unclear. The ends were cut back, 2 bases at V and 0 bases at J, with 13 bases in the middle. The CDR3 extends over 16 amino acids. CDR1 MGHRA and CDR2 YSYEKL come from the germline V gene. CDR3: CASSQLKTPMNTEAFF. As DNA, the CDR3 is TGCGCCAGCAGCCAATTAAAGACCCCCATGAACACTGAAGCTTTCTTT.

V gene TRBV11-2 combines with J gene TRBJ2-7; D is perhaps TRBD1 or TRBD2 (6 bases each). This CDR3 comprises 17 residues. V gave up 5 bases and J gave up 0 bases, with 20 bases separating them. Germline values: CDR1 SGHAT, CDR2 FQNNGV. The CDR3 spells CASSGEGGWVFSYEQYF. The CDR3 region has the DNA TGTGCCAGCAGCGGAGAGGGGGGATGGGTTTTCTCCTACGAGCAGTACTTC.

CDR3 loop: CSVGLVHEQYF. The CDR3 coding sequence is TGCAGCGTTGGACTAGTACACGAGCAGTACTTC. J is TRBJ2-7 and V is TRBV29-1; D perhaps matches TRBD2 (6 bases). Germline CDR1 is SQVTM and CDR2 is ANQGSEA. Trimming cost V 4 bases and J 5 bases, with 9 bases left between them. The CDR3 contains 11 residues.

The CDR3 spells CATSRGGSLAGETDTQYF. DNA for the CDR3: TGTGCCACCAGCAGAGGGGGTTCACTAGCGGGAGAGACAGATACGCAGTATTTT. This chain links TRBV15 with TRBJ2-3; 11 positions match TRBD2. The CDR3 is 18 residues long. The germline V gene encodes CDR1 LNHNV and CDR2 YYDKDF (reference sequence). Losses at the gene ends were 1 base for V and 3 bases for J; bases not matched to a gene: 9.

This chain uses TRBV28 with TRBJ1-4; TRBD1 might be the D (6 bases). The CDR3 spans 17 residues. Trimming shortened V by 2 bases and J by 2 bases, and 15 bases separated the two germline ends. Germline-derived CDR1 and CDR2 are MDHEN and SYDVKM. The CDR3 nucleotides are TGTGCCAGCAGTTTAAGGACAGAAGTTTGGACTAATGAAAAACTGTTTTTT. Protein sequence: CASSLRTEVWTNEKLFF.

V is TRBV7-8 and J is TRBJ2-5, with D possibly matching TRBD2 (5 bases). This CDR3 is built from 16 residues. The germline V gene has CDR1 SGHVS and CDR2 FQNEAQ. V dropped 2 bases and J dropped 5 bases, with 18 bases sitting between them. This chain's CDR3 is CASSLNLIGVLETQYF. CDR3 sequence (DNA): TGTGCCAGCAGCTTAAATCTAATCGGGGTATTGGAGACCCAGTACTTC.

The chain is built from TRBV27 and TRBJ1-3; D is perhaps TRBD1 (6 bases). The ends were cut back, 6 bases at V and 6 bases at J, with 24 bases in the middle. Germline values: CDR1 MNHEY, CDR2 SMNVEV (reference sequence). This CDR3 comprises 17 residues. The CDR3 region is CASRIRGGVFNENTIYF. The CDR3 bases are TGTGCCAGCAGGATCAGAGGGGGGGTGTTTAACGAAAACACCATATATTTT.

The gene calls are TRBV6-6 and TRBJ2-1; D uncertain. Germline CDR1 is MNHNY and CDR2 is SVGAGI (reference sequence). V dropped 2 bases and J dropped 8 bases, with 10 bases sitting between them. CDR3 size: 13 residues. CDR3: CASSYIHMDEQFF. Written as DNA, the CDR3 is TGTGCCAGCAGTTACATTCATATGGATGAGCAGTTCTTC.

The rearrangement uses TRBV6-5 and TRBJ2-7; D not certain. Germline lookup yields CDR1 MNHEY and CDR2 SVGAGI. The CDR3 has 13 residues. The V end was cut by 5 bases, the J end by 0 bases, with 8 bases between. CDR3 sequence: CASSPDASYEQYF. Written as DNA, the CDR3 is TGTGCCAGCAGTCCGGACGCCTCCTACGAGCAGTACTTC.